This T cell receptor (beta chain) was observed in a study of glioma-infiltrating T cells after dendritic cell vaccination. Broader study findings: Survival was not directly related to TCR clonality in these patients.

TCRdb's table, derived via immunoSEQ multiplex PCR, lists solely in-frame clones and lacks some. The data contain some 100,000 clones, over 75% of them singletons. The CDR3 has 14 amino acids. Germline CDR1 SGHRS, CDR2 YFSETQ. J lost 6 bases, V lost 0 bases, and 6 bases had no gene match. This clone showed up just once. Antigen: not known. This clonotype originated in a human donor with glioblastoma. The sequences come from blood, collected before dendritic cell vaccination. V gene TRBV5-1 combines with J gene TRBJ2-7; 7 nucleotides agree with TRBD1. The CDR3 sequence: CASSLATGMSEQYF. The CDR3 bases are TGCGCCAGCAGCTTGGCGACAGGGATGAGCGAGCAGTACTTC.